The 4 T cell receptor beta chains below all came from one sample that was sequenced in a study of shared clonotypes between healthy human individuals (TCRdb year 2020). The library was generated by the immunoSEQ multiplex PCR assay. TCRdb limited this immuneACCESS table to in-frame rearrangements with V and J called. A share of clones is missing; checked studies link under half to unresolved V genes, and the rest is unexplained. The sample table contains 90,000 to 130,000 clones; only one count was recorded for about 63% of them. The ten most abundant clones make up over 20% of the sample. Sequenced input: memory CD8+ T cells sorted from blood. This sample's cell subset or site label indicates: CD45RO+ cells pooled with CCR7-negative TemRA cells. These receptors were obtained from a woman in her twenties or thirties in good health.

The rearrangement uses TRBV29-1 and TRBJ2-7, with 8 bases fitting TRBD2. Germline CDR1 reads SQVTM; CDR2 reads ANQGSEA. Losses at the gene ends were 0 bases for V and 3 bases for J; bases not matched to a gene: 7. The CDR3 sequence is 15 residues long. This CDR3 reads CSVEETSGDIYEQYF. CDR3 nucleotides: TGCAGCGTTGAAGAAACTAGCGGAGACATCTACGAGCAGTACTTC.

The chain carries TRBV19 and TRBJ1-1, with D unresolved. CDR1 LNHDA and CDR2 SQIVND come from the germline V gene (reference sequence). The V gene lost 7 bases and the J gene lost 0 bases, with 21 bases spanning the gap. CDR3 size: 17 residues. In nucleotides, the CDR3 is TGTGCCAGTATCCCACGTCACGGAGGCGCCTTGAACACTGAAGCTTTCTTT. This gives the protein CASIPRHGGALNTEAFF.

The gene calls are TRBV28 and TRBJ2-7, with 9 bases matching TRBD2. J was trimmed by 1 base and V by 5 bases; bases with no gene match: 9. CDR3 size: 16 residues. Germline CDR1 reads MDHEN; CDR2 reads SYDVKM. The CDR3 loop is CASSLHSGRKSYEQYF. The CDR3, as DNA: TGTGCCAGCAGTCTACACAGCGGGAGGAAGTCCTACGAGCAGTACTTC.

This clone was seen just once. The chain has TRBV7-8 and TRBJ1-1; possibly TRBD1 for D (6 bases). Trimming shortened V by 5 bases and J by 0 bases, and 16 bases separated the two germline ends. CDR3 length equals 16 residues. The germline gives CDR1 SGHVS, CDR2 FQNEAQ. The CDR3 coding sequence is TGTGCCAGCAGCCCCCGGGGCGGGGGCCTGAACACTGAAGCTTTCTTT. It specifies CASSPRGGGLNTEAFF.